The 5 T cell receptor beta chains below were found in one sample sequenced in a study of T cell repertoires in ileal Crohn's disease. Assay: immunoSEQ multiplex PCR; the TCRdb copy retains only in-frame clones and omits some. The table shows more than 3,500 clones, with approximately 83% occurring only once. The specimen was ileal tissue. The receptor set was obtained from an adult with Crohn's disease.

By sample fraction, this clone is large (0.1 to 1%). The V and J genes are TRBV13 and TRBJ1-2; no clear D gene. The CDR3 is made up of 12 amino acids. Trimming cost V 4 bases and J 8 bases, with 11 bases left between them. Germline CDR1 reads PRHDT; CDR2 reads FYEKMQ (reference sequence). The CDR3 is CASSSGVEGYTF. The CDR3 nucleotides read TGTGCCAGCAGCTCCGGGGTAGAGGGCTACACCTTC.

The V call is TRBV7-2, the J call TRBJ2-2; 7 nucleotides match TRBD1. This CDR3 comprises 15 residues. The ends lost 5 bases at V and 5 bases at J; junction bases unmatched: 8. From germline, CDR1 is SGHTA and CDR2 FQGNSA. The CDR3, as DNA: TGTGCCAGCAGCCCAGACAGGGTAGGGACCGGGGAGCTGTTTTTT. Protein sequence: CASSPDRVGTGELFF. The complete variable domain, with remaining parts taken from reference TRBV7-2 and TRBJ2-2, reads GAGVSQSPSNKVTEKGKDVELRCDPISGHTALYWYRQSLGQGLEFLIYFQGNSAPDKSGLPSDRFSAERTGGSVSTLTIQRTQQEDSAVYLCASSPDRVGTGELFFGEGSRLTVL.

The DNA for the CDR3 is TGCGCCAGCAGCTTGGGCAGGGATAACACTGAAGCTTTCTTT. Protein product: CASSLGRDNTEAFF. The chain links TRBV5-1 to TRBJ1-1; perhaps TRBD1 as D (5 bases). The CDR3 is 14 residues long. CDR1 is SGHRS, CDR2 YFSETQ, per germline. Trimming left V 0 bases short and J 2 bases short, with 8 bases between.

The CDR3 is CAWRGIRQGAIDGYTF. The CDR3 DNA is TGTGCCTGGAGGGGGATCCGACAGGGGGCGATTGATGGCTACACCTTC. The rearrangement uses TRBV30 and TRBJ1-2; the match to TRBD1 covers 10 bases. This CDR3 region has 16 residues. Germline CDR1 GTSNPN, CDR2 SVGIG (reference sequence). The V gene end was trimmed by 3 bases and the J gene end by 6 bases; junction bases not matched to a gene: 13. Full variable domain (missing parts from reference TRBV30 and TRBJ1-2): SQTIHQWPATLVQPVGSPLSLECTVEGTSNPNLYWYRQAAGRGLQLLFYSVGIGQISSEVPQNLSASRPQDRQFILSSKKLLLSDSGFYLCAWRGIRQGAIDGYTFGSGTRLTVV.

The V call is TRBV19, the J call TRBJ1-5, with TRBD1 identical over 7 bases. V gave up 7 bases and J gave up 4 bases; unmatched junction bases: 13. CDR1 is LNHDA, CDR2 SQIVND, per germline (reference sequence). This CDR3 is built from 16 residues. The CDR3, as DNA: TGTGCCAGTACCACTGTGCAGCCGACAGGGAATCAGCCCCAGCATTTT. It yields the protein CASTTVQPTGNQPQHF.